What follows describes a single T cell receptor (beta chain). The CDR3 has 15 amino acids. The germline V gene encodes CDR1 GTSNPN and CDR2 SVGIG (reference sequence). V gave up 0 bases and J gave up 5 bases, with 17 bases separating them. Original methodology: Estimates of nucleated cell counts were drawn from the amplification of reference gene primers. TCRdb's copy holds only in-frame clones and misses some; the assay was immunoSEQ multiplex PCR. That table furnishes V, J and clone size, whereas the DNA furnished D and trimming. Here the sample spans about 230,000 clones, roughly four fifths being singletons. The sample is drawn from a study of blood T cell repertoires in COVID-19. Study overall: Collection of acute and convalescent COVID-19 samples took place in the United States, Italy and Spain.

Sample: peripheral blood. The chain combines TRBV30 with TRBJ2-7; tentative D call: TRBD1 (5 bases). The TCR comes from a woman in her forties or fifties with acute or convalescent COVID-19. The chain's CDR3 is CAWSVGSGMPDEQYF. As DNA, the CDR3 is TGTGCCTGGAGTGTGGGATCAGGGATGCCTGACGAGCAGTACTTC.